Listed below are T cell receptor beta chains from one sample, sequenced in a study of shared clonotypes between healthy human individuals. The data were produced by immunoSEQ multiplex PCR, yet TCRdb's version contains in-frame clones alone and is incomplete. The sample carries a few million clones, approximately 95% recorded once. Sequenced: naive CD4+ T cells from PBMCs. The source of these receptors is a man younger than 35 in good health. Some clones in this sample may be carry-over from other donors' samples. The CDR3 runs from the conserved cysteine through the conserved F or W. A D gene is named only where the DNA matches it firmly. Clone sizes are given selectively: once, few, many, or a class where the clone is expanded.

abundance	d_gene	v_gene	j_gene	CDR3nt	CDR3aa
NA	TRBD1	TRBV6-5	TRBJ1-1	TGTGCCAGCAGTTACGGGACAGGGCGAAGCACTGAAGCTTTCTTT	CASSYGTGRSTEAFF
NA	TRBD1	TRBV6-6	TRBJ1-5	TGTGCCAGCGTTGGGGGGACAGAACGTTATCAGCCCCAGCATTTT	CASVGGTERYQPQHF
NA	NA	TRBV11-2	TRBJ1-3	TGTGCCAGCACCCCCGGACCCTCCTACCCGATCTCTGGAAACACCATATATTTT	CASTPGPSYPISGNTIYF
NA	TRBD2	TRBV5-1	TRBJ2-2	TGCGCCAGCAGCCAAAGCGGGAATAGCGGGGAGCTGTTTTTT	CASSQSGNSGELFF
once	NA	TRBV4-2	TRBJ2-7	TGTGCCAGCAGCCAAGCATTTGGCTCCTACGATTGGCAGTACTTC	CASSQAFGSYDWQYF
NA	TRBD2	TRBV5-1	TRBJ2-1	TGCGCCAGCAGCTTGGGACTAGCGGGAGAGGAGCAGTTCTTC	CASSLGLAGEEQFF
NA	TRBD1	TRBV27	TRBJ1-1	TGTGCCGGACCGGACAGGAAAGCTGAAGCTTTCTTT	CAGPDRKAEAFF
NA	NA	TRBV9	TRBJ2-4	TGTGCCAGCAGCGTGTCGGGACTAGCCAAAAACATTCAGTACTTC	CASSVSGLAKNIQYF
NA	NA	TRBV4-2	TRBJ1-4	TGTGCCAGCAGCCAAGCAAGTGATAGGAGGAGGGAAAAACTGTTTTTT	CASSQASDRRREKLFF
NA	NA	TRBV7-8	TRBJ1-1	TGTGCCAGCAGCTTAAGGGTGAGTGGGAACACTGAAGCTTTCTTT	CASSLRVSGNTEAFF
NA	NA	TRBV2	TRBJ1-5	TGTGCCAGCGCGGCAAGGGTCGGGGATCAGCCCCAGCATTTT	CASAARVGDQPQHF
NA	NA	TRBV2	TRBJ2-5	TGTGCCAGCAAGACGAGTGGGACCCAGTACTTC	CASKTSGTQYF
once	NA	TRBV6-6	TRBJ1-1	TGTGCCAGCAGTTACTTCCAGAACACTGAAGCTTTCTTT	CASSYFQNTEAFF
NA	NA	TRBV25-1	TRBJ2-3	TGTGCCAGCAGTGACCTTATAAGGGAAGATACGCAGTATTTT	CASSDLIREDTQYF
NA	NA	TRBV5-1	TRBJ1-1	TGCGCCAGCAGCTTAATGACGGGAGACACTGAAGCTTTCTTT	CASSLMTGDTEAFF
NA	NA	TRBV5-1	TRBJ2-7	TGCGCCAGCAGACAAGGGGCAGGGGAATACGAGCAGTACTTC	CASRQGAGEYEQYF
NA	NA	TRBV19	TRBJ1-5	TGTGCCAGTAGTCCTGGAGCAGTCAATCAGCCCCAGCATTTT	CASSPGAVNQPQHF
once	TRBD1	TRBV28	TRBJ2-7	TGTGCCAGCAGACTATGGACAGGGGGCGTTCTCGAGCAGTACTTC	CASRLWTGGVLEQYF
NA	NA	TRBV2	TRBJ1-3	TGTGCCAGTAGAGAAGTGGGGGCTGGAAACACCATATATTTT	CASREVGAGNTIYF
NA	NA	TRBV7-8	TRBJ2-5	TGTGCCAGCAGCCAGGGGTGGGGTTTCCAAGAGACCCAGTACTTC	CASSQGWGFQETQYF
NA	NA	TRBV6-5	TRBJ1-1	TGTGCCAGCAGTTTGGGAGGGCTGAACACTGAAGCTTTCTTT	CASSLGGLNTEAFF
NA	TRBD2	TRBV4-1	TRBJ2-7	TGCGCCAGCAGCCAATTGGGGGGGATTTCCTACGAGCAGTACTTC	CASSQLGGISYEQYF
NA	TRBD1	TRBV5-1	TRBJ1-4	TGCGCCAGCACTTTGGCGGGACAGGGGTCTGAAAAACTGTTTTTT	CASTLAGQGSEKLFF
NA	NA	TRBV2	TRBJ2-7	TGTGCCAGCAGTGGGGCAGGGCCATCCTACGAGCAGTACTTC	CASSGAGPSYEQYF
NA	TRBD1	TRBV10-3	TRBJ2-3	TGTGCCATCAGTGACCGTAAGGGACAGCCCTTCGAAACAGATACGCAGTATTTT	CAISDRKGQPFETDTQYF
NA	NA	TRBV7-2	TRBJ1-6	TGTGCCAGCAGCTTGGAAGGGACTGAGAATTCACCCCTCCACTTT	CASSLEGTENSPLHF
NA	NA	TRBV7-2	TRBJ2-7	TGTGCCAGCAGCTTAGAACAGGGAGACGAGCAGTACTTC	CASSLEQGDEQYF
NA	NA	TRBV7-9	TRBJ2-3	TGTGCCAGCACTCGCACAGATACGCAGTATTTT	CASTRTDTQYF
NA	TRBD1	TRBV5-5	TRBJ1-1	TGTGCCAGCAGACGGGGACAGAATGAAGCTTTCTTT	CASRRGQNEAFF
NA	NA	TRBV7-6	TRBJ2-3	TGTGCCAGCAGCCACCCCATGCAGCTTACAGATACGCAGTATTTT	CASSHPMQLTDTQYF
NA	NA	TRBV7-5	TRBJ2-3	TGTGCCAGAAGCAATAAAGTGGCGGGTTTGGCAGATACGCAGTATTTT	CARSNKVAGLADTQYF
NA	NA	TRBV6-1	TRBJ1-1	TGTGCCAGCAGTGAAGTGGGGGGGGGCACTGAAGCTTTCTTT	CASSEVGGGTEAFF
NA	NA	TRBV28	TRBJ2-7	TGTGCCAGCAGGACCGAATGGAACGAGCAGTACTTC	CASRTEWNEQYF
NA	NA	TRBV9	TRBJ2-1	TGTGCCAGCAGCCCCCGGGGTAGTGGGAGTGGTGGTGAGCAGTTCTTC	CASSPRGSGSGGEQFF
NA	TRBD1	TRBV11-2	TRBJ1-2	TGTGCCAGCAGCTTTGCACAGGGGACCTATGGCTACACCTTC	CASSFAQGTYGYTF
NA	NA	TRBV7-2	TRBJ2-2	TGTGCCAGCAGCTTAATAGGAGCCGCGAACACCGGGGAGCTGTTTTTT	CASSLIGAANTGELFF
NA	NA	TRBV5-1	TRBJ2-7	TGCGCCAGCAGCTTGGCCATTGGAACGGAGGGCCGGCCCACCTACGAGCAGTACTTC	CASSLAIGTEGRPTYEQYF
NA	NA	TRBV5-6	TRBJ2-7	TGTGCCAGCAGCCCGGGCAGGCGCTACCCGGAACCTTACGAGCAGTACTTC	CASSPGRRYPEPYEQYF
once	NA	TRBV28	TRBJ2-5	TGTGCCAGCAGTTTAAACCGGGGCCGGGGGGAGACCCAGTACTTC	CASSLNRGRGETQYF
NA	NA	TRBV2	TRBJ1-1	TGTGCCAGTAGTGGTACGGGATACACTGAAGCTTTCTTT	CASSGTGYTEAFF
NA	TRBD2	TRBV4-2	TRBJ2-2	TGTGCCAGCAGCCAAGCCCAGACTAGCCCCGGGGAGCTGTTTTTT	CASSQAQTSPGELFF
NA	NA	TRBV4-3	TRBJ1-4	TGCGCCAGCAGCTTAAATTACGCGGCAGCAACTAATGAAAAACTGTTTTTT	CASSLNYAAATNEKLFF
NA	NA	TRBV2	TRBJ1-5	TGTGCCAGCAGTTCGGCAGGCCGACCCCAGCATTTT	CASSSAGRPQHF
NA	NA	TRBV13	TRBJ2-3	TGTGCCAGCAGCTTAAAGAAGTCGGTGGGGCCAGATACGCAGTATTTT	CASSLKKSVGPDTQYF
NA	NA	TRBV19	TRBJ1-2	TGTGCCAGTAGTATCCAAGACAGTCATGGCTACACCTTC	CASSIQDSHGYTF
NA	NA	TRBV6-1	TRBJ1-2	TGTGCCAGCAGTCCGCGGGTAGGGAACTATGGCTACACCTTC	CASSPRVGNYGYTF
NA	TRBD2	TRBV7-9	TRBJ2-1	TGTGCCAGCAGCCCCGGACTAGCGGGAGCAAATGAGCAGTTCTTC	CASSPGLAGANEQFF
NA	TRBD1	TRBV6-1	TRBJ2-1	TGTGCCAGCAGTGGCCGACAGGGGGCCAACTACAATGAGCAGTTCTTC	CASSGRQGANYNEQFF
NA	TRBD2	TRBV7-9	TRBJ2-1	TGTGCCAGCAGCTTCGTAACCGGGACTACCTCCTACAATGAGCAGTTCTTC	CASSFVTGTTSYNEQFF
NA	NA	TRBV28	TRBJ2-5	TGTGCCAGCCTCGGACAATTTCAAGAGACCCAGTACTTC	CASLGQFQETQYF
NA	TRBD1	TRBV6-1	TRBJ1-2	TGTGCCAGCAGTGAAGCCTCCGGACAGGGGGTTTATGGCTACACCTTC	CASSEASGQGVYGYTF
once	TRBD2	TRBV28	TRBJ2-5	TGTGCCAGCAGTTCCGGGACTAGAGGAAAGACCCAGTACTTC	CASSSGTRGKTQYF
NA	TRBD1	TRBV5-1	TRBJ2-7	TGCGCCAGCAGAGGACAGGGGAGCTCCTACGAGCAGTACTTC	CASRGQGSSYEQYF
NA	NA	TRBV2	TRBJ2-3	TGTGCCAGCAGTGTACAGGGCACAGATACGCAGTATTTT	CASSVQGTDTQYF